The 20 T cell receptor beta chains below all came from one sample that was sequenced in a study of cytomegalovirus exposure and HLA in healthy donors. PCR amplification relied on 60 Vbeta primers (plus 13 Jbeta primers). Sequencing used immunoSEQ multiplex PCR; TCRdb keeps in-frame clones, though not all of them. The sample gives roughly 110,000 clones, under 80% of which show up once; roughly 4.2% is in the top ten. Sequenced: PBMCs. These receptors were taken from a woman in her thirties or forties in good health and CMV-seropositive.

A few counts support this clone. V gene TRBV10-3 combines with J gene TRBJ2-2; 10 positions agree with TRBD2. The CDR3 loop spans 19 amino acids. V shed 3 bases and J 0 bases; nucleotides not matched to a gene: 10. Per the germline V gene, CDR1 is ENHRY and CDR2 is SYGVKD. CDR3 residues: CAISEFASGGRSNTGELFF. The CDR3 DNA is TGTGCCATCAGTGAATTTGCTAGCGGGGGCCGTTCGAACACCGGGGAGCTGTTTTTT.

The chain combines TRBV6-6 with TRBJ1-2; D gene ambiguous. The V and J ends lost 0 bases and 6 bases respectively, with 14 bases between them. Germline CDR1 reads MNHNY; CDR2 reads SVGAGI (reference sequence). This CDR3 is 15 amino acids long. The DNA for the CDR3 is TGTGCCAGCAGTTACTCGCAGAATTCGGGTCATGGCTACACCTTC. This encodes CASSYSQNSGHGYTF.

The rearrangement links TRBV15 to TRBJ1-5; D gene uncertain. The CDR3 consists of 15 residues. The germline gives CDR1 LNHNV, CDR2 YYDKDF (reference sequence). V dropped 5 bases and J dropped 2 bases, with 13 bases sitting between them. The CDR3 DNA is TGTGCCACCAGCGCAAGAGGTGGTGGCAATCAGCCCCAGCATTTT. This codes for CATSARGGGNQPQHF. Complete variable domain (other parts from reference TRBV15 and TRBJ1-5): DAMVIQNPRYQVTQFGKPVTLSCSQTLNHNVMYWYQQKSSQAPKLLFHYYDKDFNNEADTPDNFQSRRPNTSFCFLDIRSPGLGDTAMYLCATSARGGGNQPQHFGDGTRLSIL.

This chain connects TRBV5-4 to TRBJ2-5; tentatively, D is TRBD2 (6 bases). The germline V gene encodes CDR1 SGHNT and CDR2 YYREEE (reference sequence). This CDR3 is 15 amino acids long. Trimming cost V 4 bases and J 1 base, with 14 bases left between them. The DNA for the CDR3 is TGTGCCAGCAGCCCCTCTAGCGCGCTCCAAGAGACCCAGTACTTC. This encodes CASSPSSALQETQYF.

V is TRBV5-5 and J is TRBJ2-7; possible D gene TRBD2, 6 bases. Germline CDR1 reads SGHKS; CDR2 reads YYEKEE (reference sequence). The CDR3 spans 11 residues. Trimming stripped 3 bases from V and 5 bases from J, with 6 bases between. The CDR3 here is CASSWGDEQYF. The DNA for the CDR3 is TGTGCCAGCAGCTGGGGGGACGAGCAGTACTTC. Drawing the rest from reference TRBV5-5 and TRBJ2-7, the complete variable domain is DAGVTQSPTHLIKTRGQQVTLRCSPISGHKSVSWYQQVLGQGPQFIFQYYEKEERGRGNFPDRFSARQFPNYSSELNVNALLLGDSALYLCASSWGDEQYFGPGTRLTVT.

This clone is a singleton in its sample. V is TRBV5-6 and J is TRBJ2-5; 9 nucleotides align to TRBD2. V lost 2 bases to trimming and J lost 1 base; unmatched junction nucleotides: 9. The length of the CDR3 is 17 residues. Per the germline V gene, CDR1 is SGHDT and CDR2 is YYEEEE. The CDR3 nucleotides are TGTGCCAGCAGCTTCCTTGGGCGGGGGGGCTCCCAAGAGACCCAGTACTTC. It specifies CASSFLGRGGSQETQYF. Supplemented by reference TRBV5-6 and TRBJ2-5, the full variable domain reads DAGVTQSPTHLIKTRGQQVTLRCSPKSGHDTVSWYQQALGQGPQFIFQYYEEEERQRGNFPDRFSGHQFPNYSSELNVNALLLGDSALYLCASSFLGRGGSQETQYFGPGTRLLVL.

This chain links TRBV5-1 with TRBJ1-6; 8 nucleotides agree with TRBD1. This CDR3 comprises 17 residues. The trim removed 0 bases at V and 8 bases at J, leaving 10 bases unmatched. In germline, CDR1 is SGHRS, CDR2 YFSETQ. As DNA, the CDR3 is TGCGCCAGCAGCTTGGTTACCCCGGGACAGGTGGATTCACCCCTCCACTTT. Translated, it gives CASSLVTPGQVDSPLHF. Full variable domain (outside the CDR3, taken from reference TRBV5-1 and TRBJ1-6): KAGVTQTPRYLIKTRGQQVTLSCSPISGHRSVSWYQQTPGQGLQFLFEYFSETQRNKGNFPGRFSGRQFSNSRSEMNVSTLELGDSALYLCASSLVTPGQVDSPLHFGNGTRLTVT.

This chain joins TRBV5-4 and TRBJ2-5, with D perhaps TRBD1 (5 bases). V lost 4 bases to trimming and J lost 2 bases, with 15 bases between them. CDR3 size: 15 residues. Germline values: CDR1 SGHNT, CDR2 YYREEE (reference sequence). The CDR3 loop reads CASSRYGAGQETQYF. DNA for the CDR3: TGTGCCAGCAGCCGATATGGGGCAGGGCAAGAGACCCAGTACTTC.

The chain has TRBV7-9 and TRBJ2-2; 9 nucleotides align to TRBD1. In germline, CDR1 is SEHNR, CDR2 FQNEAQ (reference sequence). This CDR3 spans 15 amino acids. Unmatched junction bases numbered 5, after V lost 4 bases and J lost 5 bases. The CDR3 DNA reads TGTGCCAGCAGCTCGGGACAGGGAACTACCGGGGAGCTGTTTTTT. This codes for CASSSGQGTTGELFF.

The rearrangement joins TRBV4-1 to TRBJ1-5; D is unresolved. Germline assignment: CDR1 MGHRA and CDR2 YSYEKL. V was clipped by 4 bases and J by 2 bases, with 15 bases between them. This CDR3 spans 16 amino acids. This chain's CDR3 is CASSPLAGIGNQPQHF. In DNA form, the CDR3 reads TGCGCCAGCAGCCCCCTGGCGGGGATTGGCAATCAGCCCCAGCATTTT.

As DNA, the CDR3 is TGTGCCAGCAGCCCCCAGGTAGGCACTGAAGCTTTCTTT. It translates to CASSPQVGTEAFF. This chain connects TRBV7-9 to TRBJ1-1; no definite D call. V lost 5 bases, J lost 4 bases, and 11 bases lay in between. Germline CDR1 is SEHNR and CDR2 is FQNEAQ (reference sequence). The CDR3 is 13 residues long.

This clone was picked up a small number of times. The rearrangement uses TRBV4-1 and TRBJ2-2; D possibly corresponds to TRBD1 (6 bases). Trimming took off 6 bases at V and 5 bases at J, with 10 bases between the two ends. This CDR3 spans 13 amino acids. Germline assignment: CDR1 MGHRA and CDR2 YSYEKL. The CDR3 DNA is TGCGCCAGCAGACAAACAGGGACCGGGGAGCTGTTTTTT. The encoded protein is CASRQTGTGELFF.

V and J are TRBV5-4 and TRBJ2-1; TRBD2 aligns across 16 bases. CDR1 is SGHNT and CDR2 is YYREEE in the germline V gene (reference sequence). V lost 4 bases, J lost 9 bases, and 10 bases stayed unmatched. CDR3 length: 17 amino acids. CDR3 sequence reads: CASSVGTSGRASFEQFF. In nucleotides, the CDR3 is TGTGCCAGCAGCGTCGGGACTAGCGGGAGGGCCTCGTTTGAGCAGTTCTTC.

The CDR3 here is CASSLVSANYGYTF. For the CDR3, the DNA is TGTGCCAGCAGCTTAGTGTCAGCTAACTATGGCTACACCTTC. The gene calls are TRBV7-9 and TRBJ1-2; D gene ambiguous. Looked up from germline, CDR1 is SEHNR and CDR2 is FQNEAQ (reference sequence). The CDR3 spans 14 residues. V lost 1 base to trimming and J lost 0 bases, with 6 bases between them.

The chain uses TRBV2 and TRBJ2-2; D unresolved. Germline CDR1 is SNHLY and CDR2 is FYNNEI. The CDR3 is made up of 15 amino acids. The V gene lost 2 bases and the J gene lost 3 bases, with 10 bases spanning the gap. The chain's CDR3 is CASSEFGYDTGELFF. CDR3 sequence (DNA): TGTGCCAGCAGTGAATTCGGGTATGACACCGGGGAGCTGTTTTTT.

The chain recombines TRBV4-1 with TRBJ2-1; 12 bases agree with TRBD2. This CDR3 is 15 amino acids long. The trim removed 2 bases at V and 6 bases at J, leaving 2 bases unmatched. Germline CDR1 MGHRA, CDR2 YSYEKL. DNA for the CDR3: TGCGCCAGCAGCCAACCGGGACTAGCGGGCAATGAGCAGTTCTTC. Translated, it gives CASSQPGLAGNEQFF.

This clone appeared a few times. The CDR3 spells CSVGQGSSYEQYF. For the CDR3, the DNA is TGCAGCGTAGGACAGGGGTCCTCCTACGAGCAGTACTTC. The chain recombines TRBV29-1 with TRBJ2-7; 9 nucleotides align to TRBD1. From germline, CDR1 is SQVTM and CDR2 ANQGSEA. J gave up 0 bases and V 6 bases, and 3 bases lay outside the gene matches. This CDR3 is built from 13 residues.

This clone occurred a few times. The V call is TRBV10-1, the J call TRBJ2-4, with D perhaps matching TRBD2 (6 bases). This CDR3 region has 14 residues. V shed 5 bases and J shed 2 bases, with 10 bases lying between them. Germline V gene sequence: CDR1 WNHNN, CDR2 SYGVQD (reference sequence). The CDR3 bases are TGCGCCAGCAGTTTGGGAGGTACCAAAAACATTCAGTACTTC. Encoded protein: CASSLGGTKNIQYF.

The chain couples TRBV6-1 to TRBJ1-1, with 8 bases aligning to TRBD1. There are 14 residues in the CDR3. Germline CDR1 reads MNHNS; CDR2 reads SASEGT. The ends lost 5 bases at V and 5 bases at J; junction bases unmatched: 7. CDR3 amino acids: CASSKQGEGTEAFF. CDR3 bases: TGTGCCAGCAGTAAACAGGGGGAAGGAACTGAAGCTTTCTTT.

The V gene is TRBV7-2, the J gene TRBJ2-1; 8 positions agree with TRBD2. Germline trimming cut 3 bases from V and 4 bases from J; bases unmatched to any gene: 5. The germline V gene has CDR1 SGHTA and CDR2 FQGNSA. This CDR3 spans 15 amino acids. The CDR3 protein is CASSFQERGYNEQFF. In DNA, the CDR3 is TGTGCCAGCAGCTTCCAGGAGCGGGGGTACAATGAGCAGTTCTTC. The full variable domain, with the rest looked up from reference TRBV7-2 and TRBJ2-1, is GAGVSQSPSNKVTEKGKDVELRCDPISGHTALYWYRQSLGQGLEFLIYFQGNSAPDKSGLPSDRFSAERTGGSVSTLTIQRTQQEDSAVYLCASSFQERGYNEQFFGPGTRLTVL.